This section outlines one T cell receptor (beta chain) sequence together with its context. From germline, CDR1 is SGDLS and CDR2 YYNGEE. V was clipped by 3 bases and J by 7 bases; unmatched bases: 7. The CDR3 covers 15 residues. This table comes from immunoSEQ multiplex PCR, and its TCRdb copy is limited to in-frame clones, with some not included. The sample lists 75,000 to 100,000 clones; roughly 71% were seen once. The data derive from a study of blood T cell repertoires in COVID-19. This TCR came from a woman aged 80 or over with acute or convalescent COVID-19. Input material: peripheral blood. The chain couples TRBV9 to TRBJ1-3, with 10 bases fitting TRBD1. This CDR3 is CASSAGQGFLNTIYF. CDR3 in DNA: TGTGCCAGCAGCGCGGGACAGGGGTTTTTGAACACCATATATTTT.